A selection of T cell receptor beta chains follows, all from one sample in a study of blood T cell repertoires in COVID-19. TCRdb keeps only in-frame clones here, not all; method: immunoSEQ multiplex PCR. The profile shows 300,000 to 450,000 clones, 85% to 90% of them singletons. The sample consisted of peripheral blood. The source is a human donor in a cohort sampled during active COVID-19. Each CDR3 is given with its conserved first and last residue. Clone size is given for some rows only: seen once, a few or many times, or a class if the clone is expanded.

size | J | V | CDR3
- | TRBJ1-1 | TRBV11-2 | CASLQGKGLNTEAFF
- | TRBJ1-3 | TRBV5-6 | CASSLGGSGNTIYF
- | TRBJ2-7 | TRBV4-1 | CASSQTGGEYEQYF
- | TRBJ1-1 | TRBV19 | CASSRVRYTEAFF
- | TRBJ1-1 | TRBV6-5 | CASIISAGNTEAFF
- | TRBJ1-2 | TRBV2 | CASSKQGRTYGYTF
- | TRBJ2-2 | TRBV10-1 | CASSPTTSTGELFF
- | TRBJ2-3 | TRBV11-2 | CASSLGASGRVDTQYF
- | TRBJ2-1 | TRBV3-1/TRBV3-2 | CASSPNGLAGAHNEQFF
- | TRBJ1-2 | TRBV21-1 | CASSKRGAGFDYGYTF
- | TRBJ2-7 | TRBV5-1 | CASSLAGKHGEQYF
- | TRBJ2-5 | TRBV5-1 | CASSLNNAGGPGETQYF
once | TRBJ2-7 | TRBV11-1 | CASSLDTGYEQYF
- | TRBJ1-1 | TRBV19 | CASSIVSMNTEAFF
- | TRBJ2-7 | TRBV3-1/TRBV3-2 | CASSQEAGYSYEQYF
- | TRBJ1-5 | TRBV24-1 | CATRNGGYGQPQHF
- | TRBJ1-4 | TRBV6-5 | CASTPRGQTGKLFF
- | TRBJ2-3 | TRBV15 | CATSRTSGSVDTQYF
- | TRBJ2-7 | TRBV10-3 | CAITWTSGRSEQYF
- | TRBJ1-5 | TRBV12-3/TRBV12-4 | CASRVSGNQPQHF
- | TRBJ2-2 | TRBV3-1/TRBV3-2 | CASSQVYLDWELFF
- | TRBJ2-7 | TRBV2 | CASRLVYEQYF
- | TRBJ2-1 | TRBV5-5 | CASSVWTSGGLYNEQFF
- | TRBJ1-1 | TRBV10-3 | CAITPDRVNTEAFF
- | TRBJ2-3 | TRBV19 | CATTPQRNTDTQYF
- | TRBJ1-5 | TRBV12-2 | CASRLGFTDLNQPQHF
- | TRBJ1-1 | TRBV5-1 | CASSTGQGGAEAFF
- | TRBJ2-2 | TRBV19 | CASKVRVNRGTGELFF
- | TRBJ1-5 | TRBV2 | CASQGGENQPQHF
- | TRBJ2-1 | TRBV30 | CAWKPWREKDEQFF
- | TRBJ2-5 | TRBV3-1/TRBV3-2 | CASSPRVDTETQYF
- | TRBJ2-7 | TRBV5-1 | CASSWGEDRGPYEQYF
- | TRBJ1-1 | TRBV7-3 | CASSLSGVWSTEAFF
few | TRBJ1-5 | TRBV9 | CASSVGSREPQHF
- | TRBJ2-1 | TRBV3-1/TRBV3-2 | CASSHTPGQTYFSSYNEQFF
- | TRBJ2-3 | TRBV6-6 | CASHVRQGARDTQYF
- | TRBJ2-1 | TRBV5-6 | CASSLASGGPRYEQFF
- | TRBJ2-7 | TRBV7-9 | CASSSFADRGLYSYEQYF
- | TRBJ1-1 | TRBV18 | CASSQQIQGSRLAF
- | TRBJ2-7 | TRBV3-1/TRBV3-2 | CASSQVPTYEQYF
- | TRBJ1-5 | TRBV7-9 | CASSNDRGSPQPQHF
few | TRBJ1-2 | TRBV11-2 | CASSPGQDYGYTF
- | TRBJ2-7 | TRBV27 | CASSLGVAGGNEQYF
- | TRBJ2-7 | TRBV3-1/TRBV3-2 | CASSQGNGLPIYEQYF
- | TRBJ2-6 | TRBV27 | CASSLMATQLNSGANVLTF
few | TRBJ1-1 | TRBV6-1 | CASSEDSRQYEGFF
- | TRBJ2-5 | TRBV7-9 | CASSLIAGYQETQYF
- | TRBJ2-2 | TRBV4-2 | CASSQDRRLVFNTGELFF
- | TRBJ2-3 | TRBV6-1 | CASSDGGSSGRGTQYF
medium-sized | TRBJ2-1 | TRBV11-3 | CAKGLAGAGAYNEQFF
- | TRBJ2-2 | TRBV30 | CAWSAGDTGELFF
once | TRBJ1-5 | TRBV6-5 | CASSPGTGGNQPQHF
- | TRBJ2-2 | TRBV21-1 | CASSRDARGGNTGELFF
- | TRBJ2-1 | TRBV6-1 | CASSERRGANEQFF